This T cell receptor beta chain was obtained from a study of low-dose radiotherapy and immunotherapy resistance in tumors. Study in general: Administration of intravenous cyclophosphamide at 200 mg/m2 took place every two weeks, one day before radiation and immunotherapy. Oral aspirin at 300 mg was taken daily by patients for four cycles, beginning on cycle 1 day 1.

Time point in this sample: before trial treatment. All eligible patients presented with advanced solid tumors that contained no tumor-infiltrating lymphocytes. TRAV- and TRBV-specific primers were used for first-strand cDNA, which covered alpha and beta chains. With a V-primer adapter and a constant-region primer, TCRs were amplified for 20 to 25 PCR cycles. TCRdb reanalysed the reads using MiXCR and keeps one entry per CDR3 protein. The sample includes 75,000 to 95,000 distinct CDR3 sequences, approximately 20% of them seen just once. The germline CDR1 and CDR2 sequences are MDHEN and SYDVKM. The CDR3 has 12 amino acids. Trimming cost V 9 bases and J 5 bases; bases outside gene matches: 4. This clonotype appeared a single time.

The V call is TRBV28, the J call TRBJ2-5; 9 bases map to TRBD1. This TCR came from a male donor with prostate cancer. The sample was PBMCs, taken before treatment. CDR3 amino acids: CASTGGYETQYF. DNA of the CDR3: TGTGCCAGTACAGGGGGCTACGAGACCCAGTACTTC.